The table lists the clone carrying this T cell receptor beta chain with a count of one. Produced via immunoSEQ multiplex PCR; TCRdb's table is partial and in-frame only. Of 6,500 to 7,500 clones listed, roughly nine tenths are singletons. This record comes from a study of somatic mutations in cytotoxic T cells in rheumatoid arthritis. Material for sequencing was CD8+ T cells sorted from blood. The clonotype originates from a man between 35 and 55 years old with rheumatoid arthritis.

CDR3 region: CASSYSGGESYNEQFF. The CDR3, as DNA: TGTGCCAGCAGTTACTCGGGGGGGGAGTCCTACAATGAGCAGTTCTTC. This chain uses TRBV6-5 with TRBJ2-1, with TRBD2 matching over 7 bases. Germline loops: CDR1 MNHEY, CDR2 SVGAGI. There are 16 residues in the CDR3. V was pared by 0 bases and J by 1 base, with 3 bases of the junction left unmatched.